The present T cell receptor beta chain was sequenced within a study of response to subunit inactivated influenza vaccine. Study-wide results and limits: New T cells are recruited in small numbers by each seasonal influenza vaccination, according to the authors' suggestion.

This clonotype came up a few times. Its cognate antigen is unknown. This CDR3 region has 13 residues. Per the germline V gene, CDR1 is SGDLS and CDR2 is YYNGEE. The V gene lost 1 base and the J gene lost 0 bases, with 4 bases spanning the gap. One entry per CDR3 protein, called by TCRdb with MiXCR from the RT-PCR reads. The data contain over 650,000 distinct CDR3 sequences, approximately 18% of them singletons. The chain recombines TRBV9 with TRBJ1-2; D is uncertain. This receptor was obtained from a man in his fifties who received an inactivated influenza vaccine. The sample in question was PBMCs from blood, obtained more than 4 days after vaccination. CDR3 residues: CASSVPPNYGYTF. In DNA form, the CDR3 reads TGTGCCAGCAGCGTACCCCCTAACTATGGCTACACCTTC.